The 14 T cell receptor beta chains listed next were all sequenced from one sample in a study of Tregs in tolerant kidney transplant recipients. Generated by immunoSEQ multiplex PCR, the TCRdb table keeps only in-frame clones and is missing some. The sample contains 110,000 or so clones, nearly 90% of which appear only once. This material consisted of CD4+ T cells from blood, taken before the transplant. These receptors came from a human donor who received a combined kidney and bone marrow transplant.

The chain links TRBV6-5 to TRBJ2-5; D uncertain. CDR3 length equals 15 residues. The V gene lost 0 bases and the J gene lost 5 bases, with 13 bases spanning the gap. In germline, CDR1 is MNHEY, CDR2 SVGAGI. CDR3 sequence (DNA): TGTGCCAGCAGTTACTCGAACTACCCCCGGGAGACCCAGTACTTC. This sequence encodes CASSYSNYPRETQYF.

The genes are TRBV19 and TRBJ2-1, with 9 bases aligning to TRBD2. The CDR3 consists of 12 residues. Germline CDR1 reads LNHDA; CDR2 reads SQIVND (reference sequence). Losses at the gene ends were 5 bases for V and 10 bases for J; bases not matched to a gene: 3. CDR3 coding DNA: TGTGCCAGTAGTCCTAGCGGGGACGAGCAGTTCTTC. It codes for CASSPSGDEQFF.

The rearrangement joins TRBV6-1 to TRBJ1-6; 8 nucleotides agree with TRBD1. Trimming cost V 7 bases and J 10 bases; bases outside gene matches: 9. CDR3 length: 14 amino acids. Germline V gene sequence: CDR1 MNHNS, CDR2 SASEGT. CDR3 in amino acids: CASTRQGMRSPLHF. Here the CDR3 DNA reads TGTGCCAGCACCCGACAGGGGATGAGGTCACCCCTCCACTTT.

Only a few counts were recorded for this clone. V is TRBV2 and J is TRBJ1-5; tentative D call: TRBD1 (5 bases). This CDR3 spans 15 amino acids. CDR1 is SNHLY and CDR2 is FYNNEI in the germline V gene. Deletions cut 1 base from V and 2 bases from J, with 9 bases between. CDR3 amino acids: CASSEVRGGNQPQHF. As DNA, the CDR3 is TGTGCCAGCAGTGAAGTGCGGGGCGGCAATCAGCCCCAGCATTTT. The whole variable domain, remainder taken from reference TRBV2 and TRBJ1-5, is EPEVTQTPSHQVTQMGQEVILRCVPISNHLYFYWYRQILGQKVEFLVSFYNNEISEKSEIFDDQFSVERPDGSNFTLKIRSTKLEDSAMYFCASSEVRGGNQPQHFGDGTRLSIL.

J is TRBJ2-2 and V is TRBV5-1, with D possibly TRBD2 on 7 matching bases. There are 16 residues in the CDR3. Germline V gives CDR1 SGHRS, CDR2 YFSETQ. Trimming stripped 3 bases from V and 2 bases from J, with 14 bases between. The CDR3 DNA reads TGCGCCAGCAGCTCGGGGAGGGGGACCAACACCGGGGAGCTGTTTTTT. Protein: CASSSGRGTNTGELFF.

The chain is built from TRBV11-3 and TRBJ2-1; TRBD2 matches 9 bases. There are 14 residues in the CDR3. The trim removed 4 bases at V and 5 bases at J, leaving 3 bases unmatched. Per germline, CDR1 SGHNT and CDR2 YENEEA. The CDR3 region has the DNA TGTGCCAGCAGCTCTCGACTAGCGGACAATGAGCAGTTCTTC. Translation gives CASSSRLADNEQFF.

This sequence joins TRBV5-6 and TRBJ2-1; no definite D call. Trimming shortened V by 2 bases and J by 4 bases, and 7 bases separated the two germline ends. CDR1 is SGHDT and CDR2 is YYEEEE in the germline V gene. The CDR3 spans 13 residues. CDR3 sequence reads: CASSFPKYNEQFF. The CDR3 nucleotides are TGTGCCAGCAGCTTTCCCAAATACAATGAGCAGTTCTTC.

CDR3 sequence reads: CASSLGSVSGNTIYF. Written as DNA, the CDR3 is TGTGCCAGCAGCTTAGGCAGCGTCTCTGGAAACACCATATATTTT. This chain joins TRBV7-2 and TRBJ1-3; no clear D. Germline V lookup: CDR1 SGHTA, CDR2 FQGNSA. The CDR3 totals 15 residues. With 1 base removed from V and 0 bases from J, the gap between germline ends came to 7 bases.

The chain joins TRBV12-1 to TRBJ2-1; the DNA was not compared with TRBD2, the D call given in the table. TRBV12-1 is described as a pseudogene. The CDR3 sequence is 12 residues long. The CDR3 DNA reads TGTGCCAGCAGCCTACTATACAATGAGCAGTTCTTC. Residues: CASSLLYNEQFF.

The CDR3 coding sequence is TGTGCCAGCACCCCAGGTCTGGACACTGAAGCTTTCTTT. Its translation: CASTPGLDTEAFF. This chain links TRBV18 with TRBJ1-1; D is unresolved. CDR1 and CDR2 (germline): KGHSH, LQKENI. This CDR3 comprises 13 residues. The V and J ends lost 8 bases and 3 bases respectively, with 13 bases between them.

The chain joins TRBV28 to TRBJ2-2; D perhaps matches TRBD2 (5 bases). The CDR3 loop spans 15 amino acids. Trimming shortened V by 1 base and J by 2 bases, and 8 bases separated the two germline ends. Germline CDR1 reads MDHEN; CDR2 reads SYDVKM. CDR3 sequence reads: CASSLYEGNTGELFF. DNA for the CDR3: TGTGCCAGCAGTTTATATGAGGGAAACACCGGGGAGCTGTTTTTT.

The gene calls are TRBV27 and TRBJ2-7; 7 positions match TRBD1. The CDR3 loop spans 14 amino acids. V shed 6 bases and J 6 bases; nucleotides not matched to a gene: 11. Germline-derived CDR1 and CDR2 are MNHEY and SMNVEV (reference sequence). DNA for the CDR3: TGTGCCAGCAGCGAAACCGGGACAGAGTCCGAGCAGTACTTC. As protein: CASSETGTESEQYF.

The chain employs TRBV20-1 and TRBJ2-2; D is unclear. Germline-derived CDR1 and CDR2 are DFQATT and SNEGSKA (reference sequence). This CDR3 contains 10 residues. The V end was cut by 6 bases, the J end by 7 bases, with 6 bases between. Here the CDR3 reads CSAHYGELFF. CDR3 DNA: TGCAGTGCCCACTACGGGGAGCTGTTTTTT.

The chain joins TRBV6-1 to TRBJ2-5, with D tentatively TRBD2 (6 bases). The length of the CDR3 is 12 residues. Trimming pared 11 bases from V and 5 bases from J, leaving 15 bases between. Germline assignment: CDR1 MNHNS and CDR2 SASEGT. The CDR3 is CALSGAGETQYF. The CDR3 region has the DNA TGTGCCCTTTCTGGGGCGGGGGAGACCCAGTACTTC.